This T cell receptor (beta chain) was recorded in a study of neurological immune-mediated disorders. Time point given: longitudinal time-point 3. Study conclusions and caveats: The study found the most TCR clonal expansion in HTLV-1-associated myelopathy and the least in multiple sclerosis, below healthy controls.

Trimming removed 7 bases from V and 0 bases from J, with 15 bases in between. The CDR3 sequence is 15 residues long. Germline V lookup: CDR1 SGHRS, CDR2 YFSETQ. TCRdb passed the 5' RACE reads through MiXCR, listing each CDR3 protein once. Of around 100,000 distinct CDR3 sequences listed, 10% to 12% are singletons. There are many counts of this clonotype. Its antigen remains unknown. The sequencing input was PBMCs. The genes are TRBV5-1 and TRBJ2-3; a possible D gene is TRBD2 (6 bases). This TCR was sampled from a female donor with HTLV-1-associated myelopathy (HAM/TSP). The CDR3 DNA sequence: TGCGCCAGCCATCAAGCGGGCCCTAGCACAGATACGCAGTATTTT. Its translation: CASHQAGPSTDTQYF.